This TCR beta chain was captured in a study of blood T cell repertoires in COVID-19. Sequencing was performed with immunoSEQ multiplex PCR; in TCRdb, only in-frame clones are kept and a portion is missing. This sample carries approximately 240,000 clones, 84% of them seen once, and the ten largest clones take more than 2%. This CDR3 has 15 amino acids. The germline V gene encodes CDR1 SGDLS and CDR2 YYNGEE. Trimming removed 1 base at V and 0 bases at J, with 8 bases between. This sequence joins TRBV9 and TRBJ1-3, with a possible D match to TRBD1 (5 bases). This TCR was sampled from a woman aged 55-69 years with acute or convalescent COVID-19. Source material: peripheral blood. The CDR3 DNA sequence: TGTGCCAGCAGCGTATGGGGCCTCTCTGGAAACACCATATATTTT. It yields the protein CASSVWGLSGNTIYF.